A selection of T cell receptor beta chains follows, all from one sample in a study of identical twins. MiXCR was run by TCRdb on the 5' RACE reads, yielding one entry per CDR3 protein. The sample holds 450,000 to 600,000 distinct CDR3 sequences, about 22% seen once. The same data also contributed to another study, on yellow fever vaccine responses in identical twins.

Sequenced input: CD4+ T cells sorted from blood. These receptors came from a woman aged 18-30 years in good health. Each CDR3 is given with its conserved first and last residue. The order of the fields is CDR3 protein, CDR3 DNA, V gene, clone size, CDR3 length, D gene, J gene. The D gene is left open where the match is weak. Not all rows give a size; the values are once, few, many and, for expanded clones, a class.

cdr3_aa: CASSFGTGTNQPQHF; cdr3_nt: TGCGCCAGCAGCTTTGGTACCGGGACCAATCAGCCCCAGCATTTT; v_call: TRBV5-1; clone_size: NA; cdr3_length: 15; d_call: NA; j_call: TRBJ1-5
cdr3_aa: CSGHRGHNEAFF; cdr3_nt: TGCAGCGGTCACAGGGGGCACAATGAAGCTTTCTTT; v_call: TRBV29-1; clone_size: NA; cdr3_length: 12; d_call: TRBD1; j_call: TRBJ1-1
cdr3_aa: CASTGGQGDYGYTF; cdr3_nt: TGCGCCAGCACTGGCGGACAGGGAGACTATGGCTACACCTTC; v_call: TRBV10-2; clone_size: few; cdr3_length: 14; d_call: TRBD1; j_call: TRBJ1-2
cdr3_aa: CASSQEGGIAGYTF; cdr3_nt: TGTGCCAGCAGCCAAGAAGGGGGGATCGCTGGCTACACCTTC; v_call: TRBV3-1; clone_size: few; cdr3_length: 14; d_call: NA; j_call: TRBJ1-2
cdr3_aa: CASSYRLTSPDTQYF; cdr3_nt: TGTGCCAGCAGTTACCGACTCACTTCTCCCGATACGCAGTATTTT; v_call: TRBV6-5; clone_size: NA; cdr3_length: 15; d_call: NA; j_call: TRBJ2-3
cdr3_aa: CSARKPGQGLETQYF; cdr3_nt: TGCAGTGCTAGGAAGCCGGGACAGGGGTTAGAGACCCAGTACTTC; v_call: TRBV20-1; clone_size: few; cdr3_length: 15; d_call: TRBD1; j_call: TRBJ2-5
cdr3_aa: CAIRAGVVSTDTQYF; cdr3_nt: TGTGCCATCCGAGCGGGGGTAGTTAGCACAGATACGCAGTATTTT; v_call: TRBV12-3/TRBV12-4; clone_size: NA; cdr3_length: 15; d_call: TRBD2; j_call: TRBJ2-3
cdr3_aa: CASSREGGELFF; cdr3_nt: TGTGCCAGCAGTCGGGAGGGCGGGGAGCTGTTTTTT; v_call: TRBV12-3/TRBV12-4; clone_size: NA; cdr3_length: 12; d_call: TRBD2; j_call: TRBJ2-2
cdr3_aa: CASTPEGAIAGNTIYF; cdr3_nt: TGTGCCAGCACCCCGGAGGGGGCAATAGCTGGAAACACCATATATTTT; v_call: TRBV5-5; clone_size: few; cdr3_length: 16; d_call: TRBD1; j_call: TRBJ1-3
cdr3_aa: CATSPPDRNSDTQYF; cdr3_nt: TGTGCCACCAGCCCGCCGGACCGAAATTCAGATACGCAGTATTTT; v_call: TRBV15; clone_size: NA; cdr3_length: 15; d_call: NA; j_call: TRBJ2-3
cdr3_aa: CASSRDLGTNEKLFF; cdr3_nt: TGTGCCAGCAGCCGGGACTTGGGAACTAATGAAAAACTGTTTTTT; v_call: TRBV7-9; clone_size: few; cdr3_length: 15; d_call: NA; j_call: TRBJ1-4
cdr3_aa: CASSPTVSGVSYNEQFF; cdr3_nt: TGTGCCAGCAGCCCTACCGTTTCAGGGGTCTCCTACAATGAGCAGTTCTTC; v_call: TRBV5-4; clone_size: few; cdr3_length: 17; d_call: NA; j_call: TRBJ2-1
cdr3_aa: CASSLASQGAGNEQFF; cdr3_nt: TGTGCCAGCAGTTTAGCGTCCCAGGGGGCTGGAAATGAGCAGTTCTTC; v_call: TRBV12-3/TRBV12-4; clone_size: many; cdr3_length: 16; d_call: TRBD1; j_call: TRBJ2-1
cdr3_aa: CASSQDSPSDPWYF; cdr3_nt: TGTGCCAGCAGCCAAGATTCCCCTAGCGATCCCTGGTATTTT; v_call: TRBV14; clone_size: few; cdr3_length: 14; d_call: NA; j_call: TRBJ2-3
cdr3_aa: CASSFTGIETQYF; cdr3_nt: TGCGCCAGCAGCTTTACAGGGATAGAGACCCAGTACTTC; v_call: TRBV5-1; clone_size: NA; cdr3_length: 13; d_call: NA; j_call: TRBJ2-5
cdr3_aa: CASSQDLTVNQPQHF; cdr3_nt: TGTGCCAGCAGCCAAGATTTGACAGTCAATCAGCCCCAGCATTTT; v_call: TRBV3-1; clone_size: few; cdr3_length: 15; d_call: NA; j_call: TRBJ1-5
cdr3_aa: CATESGTSKNEQFF; cdr3_nt: TGTGCCACCGAGAGCGGGACTAGTAAAAATGAGCAGTTCTTC; v_call: TRBV2; clone_size: NA; cdr3_length: 14; d_call: TRBD2; j_call: TRBJ2-1
cdr3_aa: CASSPGLAITGELFF; cdr3_nt: TGTGCCAGCAGTCCCGGACTGGCCATCACCGGGGAGCTGTTTTTT; v_call: TRBV12-3/TRBV12-4; clone_size: NA; cdr3_length: 15; d_call: NA; j_call: TRBJ2-2
cdr3_aa: CASSQEDRKNIQYF; cdr3_nt: TGTGCCAGCAGCCAAGAGGACAGAAAAAACATTCAGTACTTC; v_call: TRBV3-1; clone_size: NA; cdr3_length: 14; d_call: NA; j_call: TRBJ2-4
cdr3_aa: CATSDSSGNWGYTF; cdr3_nt: TGTGCCACCAGTGACTCCTCAGGGAATTGGGGCTACACCTTC; v_call: TRBV24-1; clone_size: NA; cdr3_length: 14; d_call: NA; j_call: TRBJ1-2
cdr3_aa: CASRLGQGDYNEQFF; cdr3_nt: TGTGCCAGCAGACTGGGACAGGGGGACTACAATGAGCAGTTCTTC; v_call: TRBV5-5; clone_size: once; cdr3_length: 15; d_call: TRBD1; j_call: TRBJ2-1
cdr3_aa: CSAVDRGGPYNEQFF; cdr3_nt: TGCAGTGCTGTCGACAGGGGGGGCCCCTACAATGAGCAGTTCTTC; v_call: TRBV20-1; clone_size: NA; cdr3_length: 15; d_call: TRBD1; j_call: TRBJ2-1
cdr3_aa: CSVDGERYGYTF; cdr3_nt: TGCAGCGTTGACGGCGAGCGATATGGCTACACCTTC; v_call: TRBV29-1; clone_size: NA; cdr3_length: 12; d_call: NA; j_call: TRBJ1-2
cdr3_aa: CSARAQGATSNQPQHF; cdr3_nt: TGCAGTGCTAGAGCTCAGGGGGCAACTAGCAATCAGCCCCAGCATTTT; v_call: TRBV20-1; clone_size: NA; cdr3_length: 16; d_call: TRBD1; j_call: TRBJ1-5
cdr3_aa: CAIRQETTNEKLFF; cdr3_nt: TGTGCCATCAGACAGGAGACAACTAATGAAAAACTGTTTTTT; v_call: TRBV10-3; clone_size: NA; cdr3_length: 14; d_call: NA; j_call: TRBJ1-4
cdr3_aa: CSASGGRGGPDTQYF; cdr3_nt: TGCAGTGCTAGCGGCGGCCGCGGGGGACCGGATACGCAGTATTTT; v_call: TRBV20-1; clone_size: NA; cdr3_length: 15; d_call: TRBD2; j_call: TRBJ2-3
cdr3_aa: CASSLRQTQETQYF; cdr3_nt: TGTGCCAGCAGCCTTAGACAAACGCAAGAGACCCAGTACTTC; v_call: TRBV7-9; clone_size: many; cdr3_length: 14; d_call: NA; j_call: TRBJ2-5
cdr3_aa: CASSRLPDRVERETQYF; cdr3_nt: TGCGCCAGCAGCCGCCTACCGGACAGGGTAGAAAGAGAGACCCAGTACTTC; v_call: TRBV4-1; clone_size: few; cdr3_length: 17; d_call: TRBD1; j_call: TRBJ2-5
cdr3_aa: CAIGTGGDNQPQHF; cdr3_nt: TGTGCCATCGGGACAGGGGGTGACAATCAGCCCCAGCATTTT; v_call: TRBV10-3; clone_size: NA; cdr3_length: 14; d_call: TRBD1; j_call: TRBJ1-5
cdr3_aa: CASSLFLAGESYEQYF; cdr3_nt: TGCGCCAGCAGCCTCTTCTTAGCGGGGGAATCCTACGAGCAGTACTTC; v_call: TRBV4-1; clone_size: NA; cdr3_length: 16; d_call: TRBD2; j_call: TRBJ2-7
cdr3_aa: CASSLYNEKLFF; cdr3_nt: TGTGCCAGCAGCTTATACAATGAAAAACTGTTTTTT; v_call: TRBV11-2; clone_size: NA; cdr3_length: 12; d_call: NA; j_call: TRBJ1-4
cdr3_aa: CATSDSTSGIYEQYF; cdr3_nt: TGTGCCACCAGTGATTCGACTAGCGGGATCTACGAGCAGTACTTC; v_call: TRBV24-1; clone_size: few; cdr3_length: 15; d_call: TRBD2; j_call: TRBJ2-7